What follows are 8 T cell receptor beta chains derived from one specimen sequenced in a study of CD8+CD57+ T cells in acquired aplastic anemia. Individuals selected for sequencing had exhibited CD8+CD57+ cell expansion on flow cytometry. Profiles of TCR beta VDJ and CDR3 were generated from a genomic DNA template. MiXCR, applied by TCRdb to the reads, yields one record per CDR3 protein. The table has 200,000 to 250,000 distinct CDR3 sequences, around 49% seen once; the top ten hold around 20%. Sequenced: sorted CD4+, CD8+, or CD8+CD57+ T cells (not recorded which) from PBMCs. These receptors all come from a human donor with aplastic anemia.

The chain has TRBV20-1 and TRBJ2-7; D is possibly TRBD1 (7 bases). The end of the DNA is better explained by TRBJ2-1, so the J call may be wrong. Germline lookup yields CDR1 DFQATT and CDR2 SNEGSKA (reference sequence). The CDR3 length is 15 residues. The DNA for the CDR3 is TGCAGTGCTAGAATACAGGGGAGGAGATTGGTTGAGCAGTTCTTC. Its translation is CSARIQGRRLVEQFF.

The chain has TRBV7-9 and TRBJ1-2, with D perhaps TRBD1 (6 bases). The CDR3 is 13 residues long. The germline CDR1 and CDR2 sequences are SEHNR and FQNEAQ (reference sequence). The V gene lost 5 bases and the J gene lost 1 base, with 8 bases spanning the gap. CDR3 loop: CASSPGDNYGYTF. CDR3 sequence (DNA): TGTGCCAGCAGCCCAGGGGATAACTATGGCTACACCTTC.

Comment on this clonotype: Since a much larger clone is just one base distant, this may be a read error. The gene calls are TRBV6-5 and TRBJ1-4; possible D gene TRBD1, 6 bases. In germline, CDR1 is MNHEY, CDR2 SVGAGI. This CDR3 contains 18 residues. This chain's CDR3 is CASSYSGTPTATNERLFF. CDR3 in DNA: TGTGCCAGCAGTTACTCCGGGACACCAACTGCAACTAATGAAAGACTGTTTTTT.

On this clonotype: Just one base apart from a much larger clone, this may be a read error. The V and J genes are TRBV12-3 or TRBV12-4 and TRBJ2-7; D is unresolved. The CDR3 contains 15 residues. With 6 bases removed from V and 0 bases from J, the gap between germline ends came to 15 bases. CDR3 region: CASRLGGRNSYEQYF. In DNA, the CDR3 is TGTGCCAGCAGGCTCGGCGGCAGGAACTCCTACGAGCAGTACTTC.

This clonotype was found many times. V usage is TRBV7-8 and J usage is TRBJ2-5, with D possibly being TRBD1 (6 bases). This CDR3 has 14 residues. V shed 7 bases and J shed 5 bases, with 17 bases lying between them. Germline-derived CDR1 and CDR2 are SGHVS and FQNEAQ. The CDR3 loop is CASNNQGLGETQYF. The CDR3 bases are TGTGCCAGCAACAACCAGGGGTTAGGGGAGACCCAGTACTTC.

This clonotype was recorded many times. The CDR3: CASRLGSGNTIYF. The CDR3 region has the DNA TGCGCCAGTCGGTTAGGCTCTGGAAACACCATATATTTT. The J gene is TRBJ1-3, the V gene TRBV5-1; no reliable D call. V lost 8 bases to trimming and J lost 0 bases, with 9 bases between them. The CDR3 totals 13 residues. CDR1 is SGHRS, CDR2 YFSETQ, per germline.

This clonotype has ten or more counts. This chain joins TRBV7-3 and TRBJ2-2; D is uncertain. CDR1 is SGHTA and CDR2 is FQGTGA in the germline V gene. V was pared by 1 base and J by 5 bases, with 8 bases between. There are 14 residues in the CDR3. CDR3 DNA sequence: TGTGCCAGCAGCTTAAATCCGTCTACCGGGGAGCTGTTTTTT. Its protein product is CASSLNPSTGELFF.

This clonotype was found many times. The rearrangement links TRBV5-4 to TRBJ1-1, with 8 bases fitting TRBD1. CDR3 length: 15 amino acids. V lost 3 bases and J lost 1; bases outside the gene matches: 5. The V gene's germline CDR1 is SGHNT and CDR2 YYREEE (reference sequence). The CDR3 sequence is CASSSGQGSNTEAFF. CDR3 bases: TGTGCCAGCAGCTCAGGACAGGGCTCGAACACTGAAGCTTTCTTT.